The present T cell receptor beta chain was sequenced within a study of T cells expressing NK-cell markers. Across the study: Sorted CD3+CD56-NKG2C+, CD3+CD56+NKG2C+ and CD3+CD56+NKG2C- T cells supplied the TCR beta repertoires.

Whole-study results and caveats: The contribution of dominant NKG2C+ clonotypes to CD8+ T cells in roughly 6 donors was 1.0-7.0%. Clones of NKG2C+ T cells that had expanded were of unclear HCMV specificity. These clonotypes also led the CD3+CD56-NKG2C+ fraction in a handful of donors.

Following a re-call of the 5' RACE reads, TCRdb has one entry per CDR3 protein and lacks DNA. In total, the table holds 120,000 to 150,000 distinct CDR3 sequences. The CDR3 contains 14 residues. Germline assignment: CDR1 LNHNV and CDR2 YYDKDF (reference sequence). Remarks on this clonotype: Its antigen is still unknown.

The sequence came from a man younger than 35 in good health. Sequences were obtained from blood T cells: a sorted CD56 or NKG2C T cell subset, CD4+ or CD8+ T cells, or bulk PBMC T cells (not recorded which). The chain carries TRBV15 and TRBJ2-1. CDR3 residues: CATSRDRHYNEQFF.